The 9 T cell receptor beta chains below all came from one sample that was sequenced in a study of cytomegalovirus exposure and HLA in healthy donors (dated by TCRdb to about 2017). Libraries were constructed by the immunoSEQ multiplex PCR assay. TCRdb took this table from immuneACCESS and kept in-frame rearrangements with V and J called. Such tables lack part of the clones; where checked against another copy, unresolved V genes explain under half of the gap, and the rest is unexplained. The sample contains 150,000 or so clones, approximately 86% of them found a single time. Roughly 2.6% of the sample is held by the ten biggest clonotypes. Sequencing input: PBMCs. Receptor source: a man younger than 30 in good health and CMV-seropositive.

The chain recombines TRBV28 with TRBJ1-4; D is ambiguous. V lost 6 bases, J lost 6 bases, and 14 bases lay in between. CDR1 MDHEN and CDR2 SYDVKM come from the germline V gene. The CDR3 loop spans 14 amino acids. This CDR3 is CASSWTGGDEKLFF. The DNA of the CDR3 is TGTGCCAGCAGCTGGACGGGAGGAGATGAAAAACTGTTTTTT. Looking up the rest from reference TRBV28 and TRBJ1-4 gives the full variable domain: DVKVTQSSRYLVKRTGEKVFLECVQDMDHENMFWYRQDPGLGLRLIYFSYDVKMKEKGDIPEGYSVSREKKERFSLILESASTNQTSMYLCASSWTGGDEKLFFGSGTQLSVL.

This clone came up once. The rearrangement uses TRBV7-8 and TRBJ1-1; D is perhaps TRBD1 (5 bases). This CDR3 comprises 14 residues. Germline V gives CDR1 SGHVS, CDR2 FQNEAQ. Trimming shortened V by 3 bases and J by 2 bases, and 10 bases separated the two germline ends. The CDR3 nucleotides read TGTGCCAGCAGCTTGTGGGGGGGAAACACTGAAGCTTTCTTT. As protein: CASSLWGGNTEAFF.

In DNA form, the CDR3 reads TGTGCCAGCCAAGGGACTAGCGGGAGGTGGGAGACCCAGTACTTC. It translates to CASQGTSGRWETQYF. V gene TRBV25-1 combines with J gene TRBJ2-5, with TRBD2 matching 15 bases. The length of the CDR3 is 15 residues. Germline V gives CDR1 MGHDK, CDR2 SYGVNS. Trimming removed 8 bases from V and 5 bases from J; junction bases left unmatched: 6.

V usage is TRBV5-1 and J usage is TRBJ1-1; D might be TRBD1 (6 bases). Germline CDR1 is SGHRS and CDR2 is YFSETQ. The CDR3 spans 14 residues. The V end was cut by 0 bases, the J end by 1 base, with 7 bases between. The CDR3 DNA reads as TGCGCCAGCAGCTTGGACAGGGCGAACACTGAAGCTTTCTTT. As protein: CASSLDRANTEAFF. Together with reference TRBV5-1 and TRBJ1-1, the CDR3 gives the full variable domain: KAGVTQTPRYLIKTRGQQVTLSCSPISGHRSVSWYQQTPGQGLQFLFEYFSETQRNKGNFPGRFSGRQFSNSRSEMNVSTLELGDSALYLCASSLDRANTEAFFGQGTRLTVV.

This clone was picked up a small number of times. The chain uses TRBV11-2 and TRBJ2-1; maybe TRBD2 (5 bases). V lost 0 bases to trimming and J lost 0 bases, with 18 bases between them. CDR3 length equals 19 residues. From germline, CDR1 is SGHAT and CDR2 FQNNGV. The CDR3 region has the DNA TGTGCCAGCAGCTTAGAGATCCGAGGACTTCTGAGCTCCTACAATGAGCAGTTCTTC. Translation gives CASSLEIRGLLSSYNEQFF.

The CDR3 sequence: CASSTGVQETQYF. CDR3 nucleotides: TGTGCCAGCTCGACCGGGGTCCAAGAGACCCAGTACTTC. The chain carries TRBV18 and TRBJ2-5; a possible D gene is TRBD2 (5 bases). The CDR3 is 13 residues long. Germline V lookup: CDR1 KGHSH, CDR2 LQKENI. V lost 6 bases to trimming and J lost 1 base, with 9 bases between them.

This clone appeared once. The chain has TRBV21-1 and TRBJ1-2; TRBD1 is taken as the D call from the table, unchecked against the DNA. TRBV21-1 is an annotated pseudogene. This CDR3 comprises 15 residues. CDR3 in amino acids: CASSKEARLGAGYTF. The CDR3, as DNA: TGTGCCAGCAGCAAAGAAGCACGTTTGGGGGCTGGCTACACCTTC.

This chain uses TRBV5-4 with TRBJ1-1; 8 bases agree with TRBD1. J lost 3 bases, V lost 6 bases, and 7 bases had no gene match. CDR3 length: 14 residues. Germline CDR1 is SGHNT and CDR2 is YYREEE (reference sequence). The CDR3 is CASNEKQGDTEAFF. DNA of the CDR3: TGTGCCAGCAACGAGAAACAGGGGGACACTGAAGCTTTCTTT.

The V gene is TRBV27, the J gene TRBJ2-1; the match to TRBD2 covers 10 bases. The germline V gene has CDR1 MNHEY and CDR2 SMNVEV (reference sequence). This CDR3 has 16 residues. V shed 2 bases, J shed 3 bases, and the junction held 4 bases outside the gene matches. The CDR3 DNA sequence: TGTGCCAGCAGTTTAGGAGCGGGAGGGCTCTACAATGAGCAGTTCTTC. Translated, it gives CASSLGAGGLYNEQFF.